The 27 T cell receptor beta chains below were found in one sample sequenced in a study of post-analysis software for immune sequencing data. Findings and limits, study-wide: A handful of TRBV segments appeared more often in patients than in controls, and TRBV5-6, TRBV5-1 and TRBV20-1 were among these.

Unique molecular identifiers featured in each of the TCR beta cDNA libraries. TCRdb itself ran the PCR reads through MiXCR, one entry per CDR3 protein. The table has roughly 540,000 distinct CDR3 sequences, about a third seen once. Antigens for these TCRs are unknown. The sample taken for sequencing was blood. These receptor sequences come from a girl aged 2 to 17 with multiple sclerosis.

The gene calls are TRBV7-3 and TRBJ2-3, with TRBD2 as a possible D gene (8 bases). V was trimmed by 4 bases and J by 2 bases, leaving 16 bases between them. In germline, CDR1 is SGHTA, CDR2 FQGTGA. CDR3 length: 16 amino acids. The CDR3 DNA follows: TGTGCCAGCAGCTCCGGGAGGGGACAGACCACAGATACGCAGTATTTT. It yields the protein CASSSGRGQTTDTQYF. The entire variable domain, with the rest obtained from reference TRBV7-3 and TRBJ2-3, is as follows: GAGVSQTPSNKVTEKGKYVELRCDPISGHTALYWYRQSLGQGPEFLIYFQGTGAADDSGLPNDRFFAVRPEGSVSTLKIQRTERGDSAVYLCASSSGRGQTTDTQYFGPGTRLTVL.

The rearrangement uses TRBV20-1 and TRBJ1-4; 7 bases fit TRBD1. V shed 1 base, J shed 5 bases, and the junction held 4 bases outside the gene matches. Germline V CDR1 and CDR2: DFQATT, SNEGSKA (reference sequence). This CDR3 region has 14 residues. The CDR3 DNA sequence: TGCAGTGCTAGAGCGACAGGGCCCAATGAAAAACTGTTTTTT. Encoded protein: CSARATGPNEKLFF.

The chain is built from TRBV5-5 and TRBJ1-2, with unresolved D. The CDR3 runs to 13 residues. Trimming took 0 bases from V and 11 from J, leaving 14 bases between them. Germline V lookup: CDR1 SGHKS, CDR2 YYEKEE (reference sequence). In nucleotides, the CDR3 is TGTGCCAGCAGCTTGGATCCTCGGACTTTTTACACCTTC. This gives the protein CASSLDPRTFYTF.

This clonotype was counted between two and nine times. V gene TRBV3-1 combines with J gene TRBJ1-2; no reliable D call. Between the trimmed V and J ends, which lost 8 bases and 8 bases, there was a span of 15 bases. Germline values: CDR1 LGHDT, CDR2 YNNKEL (reference sequence). CDR3 length equals 12 residues. The CDR3 DNA reads TGTGCCAGCGGCGGGGAGGATCTAGGCTACACCTTC. Its translation is CASGGEDLGYTF. Full variable domain (missing parts from reference TRBV3-1 and TRBJ1-2): DTAVSQTPKYLVTQMGNDKSIKCEQNLGHDTMYWYKQDSKKFLKIMFSYNNKELIINETVPNRFSPKSPDKAHLNLHINSLELGDSAVYFCASGGEDLGYTFGSGTRLTVV.

V usage is TRBV12-3 or TRBV12-4 and J usage is TRBJ2-3, with 12 bases fitting TRBD2. Germline trimming cut 5 bases from V and 4 bases from J; bases unmatched to any gene: 7. The CDR3 covers 16 residues. Here the CDR3 reads CASSPGLAGIADTQYF. CDR3 DNA sequence: TGTGCCAGCAGTCCCGGACTAGCGGGGATTGCAGATACGCAGTATTTT.

The genes are TRBV27 and TRBJ1-5, with 9 positions matching TRBD1. The V segment lost 6 bases and the J segment 0 bases; nucleotides outside the gene matches: 3. CDR1 and CDR2 (germline): MNHEY, SMNVEV (reference sequence). The CDR3 consists of 15 residues. CDR3 protein: CASRPTGGSNQPQHF. CDR3 DNA: TGTGCCAGCAGGCCGACAGGGGGTAGCAATCAGCCCCAGCATTTT.

J is TRBJ1-2 and V is TRBV29-1; possibly TRBD1 for D (5 bases). The germline V gene has CDR1 SQVTM and CDR2 ANQGSEA. Trimming shortened V by 7 bases and J by 7 bases, and 22 bases separated the two germline ends. The CDR3 length is 14 residues. The CDR3 reads CSGLTRGGWGGYTF. CDR3 nucleotide sequence: TGCAGCGGCCTGACCCGGGGGGGTTGGGGTGGCTACACCTTC.

This clonotype was observed a few times. The chain links TRBV28 to TRBJ2-3; D possibly corresponds to TRBD2 (6 bases). Per germline, CDR1 MDHEN and CDR2 SYDVKM. Trimming shortened V by 8 bases and J by 3 bases, and 18 bases separated the two germline ends. The CDR3 has 15 amino acids. Here the CDR3 DNA reads TGTGCCAGCTACGTCCGCGGGACCACTACAGATACGCAGTATTTT. Translating gives CASYVRGTTTDTQYF.

This clonotype was seen many times. The genes are TRBV27 and TRBJ2-5; 9 positions agree with TRBD2. The CDR3 contains 17 residues. Per germline, CDR1 MNHEY and CDR2 SMNVEV (reference sequence). The junction had 12 bases not matched to a gene; V was cut back by 5 bases and J by 2 bases. The CDR3 sequence is CASSPPESGGPQETQYF. The CDR3 DNA is TGTGCCAGCAGTCCCCCGGAAAGCGGGGGGCCTCAAGAGACCCAGTACTTC.

The chain couples TRBV7-2 to TRBJ2-1; TRBD1 is a possible D gene (6 bases). Germline V gene lookup returns CDR1 SGHTA and CDR2 FQGNSA. V dropped 6 bases and J dropped 7 bases, with 10 bases sitting between them. There are 12 residues in the CDR3. CDR3 nucleotide sequence: TGTGCCAGCAGGAACACAGGGAATGAGCAGTTCTTC. It specifies CASRNTGNEQFF.

The chain recombines TRBV5-1 with TRBJ2-3; D might be TRBD2 (5 bases). Trimming pared 4 bases from V and 6 bases from J, leaving 18 bases between. This CDR3 contains 15 residues. Germline lookup yields CDR1 SGHRS and CDR2 YFSETQ. CDR3 sequence (DNA): TGCGCCAGCAGCGCGGTGGGGTCCGGCGGGGATACGCAGTATTTT. It specifies CASSAVGSGGDTQYF. The full variable domain, in which reference TRBV5-1 and TRBJ2-3 provide the parts outside the CDR3, is KAGVTQTPRYLIKTRGQQVTLSCSPISGHRSVSWYQQTPGQGLQFLFEYFSETQRNKGNFPGRFSGRQFSNSRSEMNVSTLELGDSALYLCASSAVGSGGDTQYFGPGTRLTVL.

This clonotype was found many times. The gene calls are TRBV7-2 and TRBJ2-5; 8 nucleotides align to TRBD2. J lost 5 bases, V lost 5 bases, and 7 bases had no gene match. Germline CDR1 SGHTA, CDR2 FQGNSA. The CDR3 sequence is 14 residues long. DNA of the CDR3: TGTGCCAGCAGCCCCAGGACTAGCTGGGAGACCCAGTACTTC. It translates to CASSPRTSWETQYF.

A few counts support this clonotype. This CDR3 is CASSLADPRDTQYF. In DNA form, the CDR3 reads TGTGCCAGCAGTTTAGCCGACCCCCGAGATACGCAGTATTTT. The V call is TRBV27, the J call TRBJ2-3; D is ambiguous. V was trimmed by 2 bases and J by 5 bases, leaving 11 bases between them. This CDR3 comprises 14 residues. Germline CDR1 and CDR2: MNHEY and SMNVEV (reference sequence).

This clonotype was detected once. The chain couples TRBV6-5 to TRBJ1-4; D is uncertain. The CDR3 totals 13 residues. V was shortened by 5 bases and J by 8 bases, with 12 bases between the two germline ends. The V gene's germline CDR1 is MNHEY and CDR2 SVGAGI. Here the CDR3 DNA reads TGTGCCAGCAGTAGCCGAAAAGGGGAAAAACTGTTTTTT. This codes for CASSSRKGEKLFF.

This clonotype has ten or more counts. The chain recombines TRBV27 with TRBJ2-7; 7 nucleotides agree with TRBD1. The V and J ends lost 6 bases and 4 bases, in that order; junction bases with no gene match: 6. CDR3 length: 13 residues. Germline CDR1 reads MNHEY; CDR2 reads SMNVEV (reference sequence). In DNA, the CDR3 is TGTGCCAGCAGCCCGAGACAGGGTTACGAGCAGTACTTC. Translated, it gives CASSPRQGYEQYF.

This clonotype showed up just a few times. The rearrangement links TRBV20-1 to TRBJ2-3, with unresolved D. CDR3 length: 14 residues. From germline, CDR1 is DFQATT and CDR2 SNEGSKA (reference sequence). Trimming pared 2 bases from V and 0 bases from J, leaving 9 bases between. The CDR3 here is CSARLTVSTDTQYF. Written as DNA, the CDR3 is TGCAGTGCTAGACTGACCGTTAGCACAGATACGCAGTATTTT.

On this clonotype: This may stem from a read error, because a much larger clone lies one nucleotide away. The chain uses TRBV10-3 and TRBJ2-3; the D call may be TRBD1 or TRBD2 (5 bases each). The CDR3 runs 15 residues. The germline V gene encodes CDR1 ENHRY and CDR2 SYGVKD. CDR3 region: CAVSEGDRFTDTQYF. CDR3 DNA: TGTGCCGTCAGTGAGGGTGACAGATTCACAGATACGCAGTATTTT.

The CDR3 DNA follows: TGTGCCAGCAGTAGGGAGGGACGAGGAGGAGGGGGCTACGAGCAGTACTTC. Encoded protein: CASSREGRGGGGYEQYF. V and J are TRBV6-1 and TRBJ2-7; the D gene is possibly TRBD2 (7 bases). The germline V gene has CDR1 MNHNS and CDR2 SASEGT. Trimming pared 5 bases from V and 3 bases from J, leaving 23 bases between. The CDR3 loop spans 17 amino acids.

The genes are TRBV6-5 and TRBJ1-1; the D gene is possibly TRBD1 (5 bases). Germline V gene data show CDR1 as MNHEY and CDR2 as SVGAGI. The CDR3 has 11 residues. V was trimmed by 5 bases and J by 6 bases, leaving 7 bases between them. The chain's CDR3 is CASSRGAEAFF. The CDR3 nucleotides are TGTGCCAGCAGTCGAGGGGCTGAAGCTTTCTTT.

The gene calls are TRBV18 and TRBJ1-6; D remains unclear. V was shortened by 4 bases and J by 10 bases, with 11 bases between the two germline ends. Germline CDR1 and CDR2: KGHSH and LQKENI. The CDR3 runs to 13 residues. CDR3 coding DNA: TGTGCCAGCTCACTACTTCTCATGTCACCCCTCCACTTT. Translated, it gives CASSLLLMSPLHF.

The CDR3: CASSLVLVYEQYF. The CDR3 nucleotides read TGTGCCAGCAGCTTAGTATTAGTCTACGAGCAGTACTTC. This rearrangement joins TRBV7-4 to TRBJ2-7; D call uncertain. This CDR3 region has 13 residues. Trimming removed 1 base at V and 3 bases at J, with 7 bases between. The V gene's germline CDR1 is SGHVT and CDR2 SQSDAQ.

The chain carries TRBV5-5 and TRBJ2-4; a possible D gene is TRBD1 (5 bases). Germline CDR1 is SGHKS and CDR2 is YYEKEE (reference sequence). The CDR3 covers 14 residues. Trimming stripped 0 bases from V and 8 bases from J, with 12 bases between. The CDR3 loop is CASSLAGILDIQYF. The CDR3 region has the DNA TGTGCCAGCAGCTTGGCAGGGATATTAGACATTCAGTACTTC.

This clonotype appeared many times. V and J are TRBV20-1 and TRBJ2-7, with D perhaps matching TRBD1 or TRBD2 (5 bases each). Trimming left V 2 bases short and J 4 bases short, with 18 bases between. The CDR3 sequence is 15 residues long. In germline, CDR1 is DFQATT, CDR2 SNEGSKA (reference sequence). The CDR3 region is CSARKTGAGSYEQYF. CDR3 nucleotides: TGCAGTGCTAGAAAAACAGGCGCAGGGAGTTACGAGCAGTACTTC.

There are a few counts of this clonotype. V is TRBV9 and J is TRBJ2-1; 7 bases fit TRBD1. The junction had 14 bases not matched to a gene; V was cut back by 6 bases and J by 5 bases. Germline-derived CDR1 and CDR2 are SGDLS and YYNGEE. The CDR3 length is 16 residues. The CDR3 nucleotides read TGTGCCAGCACAACAGCCTACGGGACAGCTAACAATGAGCAGTTCTTC. Translated, it gives CASTTAYGTANNEQFF.

The rearrangement joins TRBV6-5 to TRBJ1-2; tentative D call: TRBD1 (6 bases). V was trimmed by 6 bases and J by 2 bases, leaving 13 bases between them. This CDR3 comprises 14 residues. From germline, CDR1 is MNHEY and CDR2 SVGAGI. The CDR3 sequence is CASREAGENYGYTF. CDR3 DNA sequence: TGTGCCAGCAGAGAGGCAGGGGAAAACTATGGCTACACCTTC.

The chain employs TRBV7-3 and TRBJ2-1; 9 bases line up with TRBD2. Germline assignment: CDR1 SGHTA and CDR2 FQGTGA. Unmatched junction bases numbered 2, after V lost 1 base and J lost 4 bases. The CDR3 runs to 15 residues. CDR3 in amino acids: CASSLRLAAYNEQFF. CDR3 bases: TGTGCCAGCAGCTTAAGACTAGCGGCGTACAATGAGCAGTTCTTC.

With respect to this clonotype: At one end the junction does not follow the germline gene, possibly because of a read error. V and J are TRBV5-1 and TRBJ2-7; maybe TRBD1 (6 bases). This CDR3 is built from 14 residues. Germline CDR1 and CDR2: SGHRS and YFSETQ. The CDR3 is CACSFTGNSYEQYF. The CDR3 DNA is TGCGCCTGCAGCTTTACAGGGAATTCCTACGAGCAGTACTTC.